The clone carrying this T cell receptor (beta chain) was counted at least ten times. Germline lookup yields CDR1 SNHLY and CDR2 FYNNEI. V was pared by 8 bases and J by 6 bases, with 13 bases between. This CDR3 region has 12 residues. The data are from a study of blood T cell repertoires in COVID-19. Study-level background: Sources were T cells, B-cell-depleted T cells, or PBMCs; the material itself was cDNA or gDNA.

Some clones are missing from TCRdb's copy, which holds only in-frame ones; the method was immunoSEQ multiplex PCR. The sample includes about 59,000 clones, over 70% of them seen just once. The V and J genes are TRBV2 and TRBJ1-2; D might be TRBD1 (6 bases). The receptor was isolated from a woman between 65 and 79 years old with acute or convalescent COVID-19. The sequenced sample was peripheral blood. The CDR3 here is CASLGQSHGYTF. CDR3 sequence (DNA): TGTGCCAGCCTTGGACAGTCCCATGGCTACACCTTC.